The rows below give T cell receptor beta chains drawn from one sample of a study of T cell changes during pregnancy in multiple sclerosis. Some clones are missing from TCRdb's copy, which holds only in-frame ones; the method was immunoSEQ multiplex PCR. This sample has more than 45,000 clones, with about 90% found just once. The input for sequencing was CD4+ T cells from peripheral blood mononuclear cells, taken after pregnancy. These receptor sequences come from a female donor with multiple sclerosis, enrolled in a pregnancy study. CDR3s include the opening cysteine and the closing phenylalanine or tryptophan. D genes are given only for firm matches. Part of the rows lack a size; the others show once, few, many or a class for expanded clones.

clone_size d_call j_call v_call cdr3_aa cdr3_nt
. TRBD2 TRBJ2-3 TRBV7-2 CASSLGGRAGTDTQYF TGTGCCAGCAGCTTAGGTGGGAGGGCCGGGACAGATACGCAGTATTTT
few TRBD1 TRBJ2-5 TRBV2 CAKTGTAKETQYF TGTGCCAAGACCGGGACAGCTAAAGAGACCCAGTACTTC
. . TRBJ1-3 TRBV28 CASEGANSGNTIYF TGTGCCTCGGAGGGCGCGAACTCTGGAAACACCATATATTTT
. TRBD2 TRBJ2-3 TRBV7-9 CASSPSSGRTDTQYF TGTGCCAGCAGCCCTTCTAGCGGGAGAACAGATACGCAGTATTTT
. TRBD2 TRBJ2-5 TRBV6-6 CASTGLAGVVTQYF TGTGCCAGTACGGGACTAGCGGGAGTAGTGACCCAGTACTTC
. . TRBJ2-2 TRBV9 CASSVVAAPNTGELFF TGTGCCAGCAGCGTAGTGGCGGCTCCGAACACCGGGGAGCTGTTTTTT
. . TRBJ1-6 TRBV6-6 CASSLTGQRNSPLHF TGTGCCAGCAGCCTCACCGGACAGAGGAATTCACCCCTCCACTTT
few TRBD2 TRBJ2-7 TRBV12-5 CASGQRLAGMRIHEQYF TGTGCTAGTGGCCAAAGACTAGCGGGAATGAGGATTCACGAGCAGTACTTC
once TRBD2 TRBJ2-1 TRBV7-6 CASSNTWTSGRNNEQFF TGTGCCAGCAGCAACACATGGACTAGCGGGAGAAACAATGAGCAGTTCTTC
. . TRBJ2-2 TRBV5-1 CASSRERGVGELFF TGCGCCAGCAGCCGAGAAAGGGGTGTCGGGGAGCTGTTTTTT
. . TRBJ1-3 TRBV29-1 CSVDGGETSGNTIYF TGCAGCGTTGACGGGGGTGAAACCTCTGGAAACACCATATATTTT
. TRBD1 TRBJ2-2 TRBV10-3 CAISEGQGMSTGELFF TGTGCCATCAGTGAGGGACAGGGGATGAGCACCGGGGAGCTGTTTTTT
once TRBD2 TRBJ2-1 TRBV14 CASSQSREGLAGADNEQFF TGTGCCAGCAGCCAATCGCGGGAGGGATTAGCGGGAGCGGACAATGAGCAGTTCTTC
. . TRBJ1-5 TRBV6-1 CASSEKGQGSQPQHF TGTGCCAGCAGTGAAAAGGGCCAGGGTTCTCAGCCCCAGCATTTT
. TRBD1 TRBJ2-2 TRBV9 CASSVATGGATGELFF TGTGCCAGCAGCGTAGCTACAGGGGGCGCGACCGGGGAGCTGTTTTTT
once . TRBJ2-1 TRBV5-1 CASSLGDLNRDEQFF TGCGCCAGCAGCTTGGGCGACCTCAATCGGGATGAGCAGTTCTTC
. TRBD2 TRBJ2-5 TRBV11-2 CASSVGTSGSGETQYF TGTGCCAGCAGCGTCGGGACTAGCGGGAGTGGGGAGACCCAGTACTTC
. . TRBJ1-1 TRBV5-4 CASSLGGGDTEAFF TGTGCCAGCAGCCTAGGGGGAGGGGACACTGAAGCTTTCTTT
. . TRBJ2-1 TRBV7-9 CASSLVNGLEQFF TGTGCCAGCAGCTTAGTTAACGGACTTGAGCAGTTCTTC
. TRBD2 TRBJ2-7 TRBV5-1 CASSLLSGTGEQYF TGCGCCAGCAGCTTGTTAAGCGGGACGGGCGAGCAGTACTTC
. TRBD2 TRBJ2-1 TRBV9 CASSVSGSEYNEQFF TGTGCCAGCAGCGTCAGCGGGAGTGAGTACAATGAGCAGTTCTTC
. TRBD2 TRBJ2-2 TRBV18 CASSPLAGANTGELFF TGTGCCAGCTCACCCCTAGCGGGAGCTAACACCGGGGAGCTGTTTTTT
. . TRBJ2-3 TRBV18 CASSLRDSDTQYF TGTGCCAGCTCACTCCGGGACTCAGATACGCAGTATTTT
. . TRBJ2-7 TRBV20-1 CSAGQSYEQYF TGCAGTGCCGGACAGAGCTACGAGCAGTACTTC
. TRBD2 TRBJ2-2 TRBV7-2 CASSLGLAGEELFF TGTGCCAGCAGCTTGGGACTAGCGGGAGAGGAGCTGTTTTTT
few . TRBJ1-6 TRBV9 CASSPQSGGKNSPLHF TGTGCCAGCAGCCCTCAGTCGGGGGGCAAGAATTCACCCCTCCACTTT
. . TRBJ2-1 TRBV9 CASSVVVGGANNEQFF TGTGCCAGCAGCGTAGTAGTGGGAGGTGCCAACAATGAGCAGTTCTTC
once TRBD1 TRBJ1-1 TRBV7-9 CASSLGQGAAFF TGTGCCAGCAGCTTAGGACAGGGTGCAGCTTTCTTT
. . TRBJ1-1 TRBV25-1 CASSEIFGEAFF TGTGCCAGCAGTGAAATCTTCGGTGAAGCTTTCTTT
. . TRBJ2-3 TRBV11-3 CASSREMGTQYF TGTGCCAGCAGCCGGGAAATGGGTACGCAGTATTTT
. TRBD1 TRBJ2-7 TRBV19 CASSRGQSYEQYF TGTGCCAGTAGTAGGGGACAGAGCTACGAGCAGTACTTC
. TRBD2 TRBJ2-3 TRBV2 CASSETSGKATQYF TGTGCCAGCAGTGAAACTAGCGGGAAGGCGACGCAGTATTTT
. . TRBJ2-1 TRBV29-1 CSANSGSSYNEQFF TGCAGCGCTAATAGCGGCAGCTCCTACAATGAGCAGTTCTTC
. TRBD2 TRBJ2-1 TRBV5-1 CASSFGTSGSIYNEQFF TGCGCCAGCAGCTTTGGGACTAGCGGGAGCATCTACAATGAGCAGTTCTTC
. . TRBJ2-7 TRBV5-6 CASSTWAEYEQYF TGTGCCAGTTCGACGTGGGCTGAATACGAGCAGTACTTC
once TRBD1 TRBJ2-7 TRBV6-5 CASSYGRTGRREQYF TGTGCCAGCAGTTACGGGAGGACAGGGAGGCGCGAGCAGTACTTC
. TRBD2 TRBJ2-1 TRBV6-6 CASSYGTSEGVEQFF TGTGCCAGCAGTTACGGGACTAGCGAGGGGGTTGAGCAGTTCTTC
. TRBD1 TRBJ1-1 TRBV2 CASKLIGTANTEAFF TGTGCCAGCAAGCTAATAGGGACAGCCAACACTGAAGCTTTCTTT
. . TRBJ2-6 TRBV6-1 CASSEPGRGANVLTF TGTGCCAGCAGTGAACCAGGTCGAGGGGCCAACGTCCTGACTTTC
. TRBD1 TRBJ1-3 TRBV7-2 CASSAGTASGNTIYF TGTGCCAGCAGCGCCGGGACAGCCTCTGGAAACACCATATATTTT
. TRBD2 TRBJ2-1 TRBV19 CASSIAGGQASEQFF TGTGCCAGTAGTATAGCGGGAGGGCAGGCGAGTGAGCAGTTCTTC
. TRBD2 TRBJ2-5 TRBV10-3 CAISVNIAGVAPETQYF TGTGCCATCAGTGTAAATATAGCGGGAGTGGCCCCGGAGACCCAGTACTTC
medium-sized . TRBJ2-7 TRBV5-8 CASSSVGGGGYF TGTGCCAGCAGCTCCGTTGGGGGAGGAGGGTACTTC
. TRBD1 TRBJ2-6 TRBV6-6 CASSQTGAGANVLTF TGTGCCAGCAGCCAGACAGGGGCTGGGGCCAACGTCCTGACTTTC
few TRBD2 TRBJ2-1 TRBV7-8 CASSLVSGFMNEQFF TGTGCCAGCAGCTTGGTTAGCGGGTTTATGAATGAGCAGTTCTTC
. TRBD2 TRBJ2-1 TRBV10-3 CAISPRDAGGSNEQFF TGTGCCATCAGTCCGAGAGATGCGGGAGGTTCGAATGAGCAGTTCTTC
. . TRBJ2-3 TRBV28 CASSLPGYTDTQYF TGTGCCAGCAGCCTTCCAGGGTACACAGATACGCAGTATTTT
. . TRBJ2-1 TRBV29-1 CSVEDRGAHEQFF TGCAGCGTTGAAGATCGGGGGGCTCATGAGCAGTTCTTC
. TRBD2 TRBJ2-1 TRBV19 CASSSTGTSISYNEQFF TGTGCCAGTAGTTCAACCGGGACTAGTATCTCCTACAATGAGCAGTTCTTC
. . TRBJ1-2 TRBV14 CASSFPGSAYGYTF TGTGCCAGCAGTTTCCCGGGGTCAGCCTATGGCTACACCTTC
. TRBD1 TRBJ2-7 TRBV7-9 CASSLGGTGGYEQYF TGTGCCAGCAGCTTAGGGGGGACAGGGGGCTACGAGCAGTACTTC
. TRBD2 TRBJ2-5 TRBV7-2 CASSLAGLEETQYF TGTGCCAGCAGCTTAGCGGGACTAGAAGAGACCCAGTACTTC